This TCR beta chain is drawn from a study of post-analysis software for immune sequencing data. Study observations and caveats: Controls' normalized Chao1 diversity significantly exceeded that of multiple sclerosis patients. Under the F measure, samples that were prepared in one batch clustered strongly together. Four or five TRBV segments, TRBV5-6, TRBV5-1 and TRBV20-1 among them, were found more frequent in patients than controls.

Tagging with unique molecular identifiers was a feature of the TCR beta cDNA libraries. Each batch of about 0.85 to 10 million T cells produced hundreds of thousands of cDNA molecules. Via MiXCR, TCRdb re-called the PCR reads, giving one row per CDR3 protein. Of hundreds of thousands of distinct CDR3 sequences listed, around 53% were seen once; the top ten hold approximately 4.5%. Germline V CDR1 and CDR2: DFQATT, SNEGSKA (reference sequence). V was pared by 3 bases and J by 3 bases, with 10 bases of the junction left unmatched. This CDR3 has 16 amino acids. Remarks on this clonotype: Its antigen is unidentified.

The chain combines TRBV20-1 with TRBJ2-3; 9 bases are a match to TRBD1. Sequenced material: blood. The clonotype comes from a girl aged 10 to 17 with multiple sclerosis. CDR3 region: CSASRPGTGRTDTQYF. CDR3 coding DNA: TGCAGTGCTAGCCGACCCGGGACAGGGCGTACAGATACGCAGTATTTT.